This is a list of T cell receptor beta chains from one sample in a study of healthy donors' naive CD4 and CD8 T cells. Each CDR3 protein gets one entry after TCRdb re-called the reads with MiXCR. The table includes around 200,000 distinct CDR3 sequences, over 60% detected once. Specimen: naive CD4+ and CD8+ T cells sorted from blood, pooled from several donors. Source of these receptors: a pool of human donors in good health; the sample pools cells from several healthy donors. The CDR3 runs from the conserved cysteine through the conserved F or W. A D gene is named only where the DNA matches it firmly. Rows may omit the clone size; those that give it use once, few, many or a size class.

size,D,J,V,DNA,CDR3
NA,NA,TRBJ1-2,TRBV29-1,TGCAGCGTTGTCACAGGGTTAGGCTACACCTTC,CSVVTGLGYTF
few,NA,TRBJ1-5,TRBV27,TGTGCCAGCAGTTATCTGCAGGATAGCAATCAGCCCCAGCATTTT,CASSYLQDSNQPQHF
NA,NA,TRBJ2-3,TRBV6-1,TGTGCCAGCAGGATGTGGTCCCAAGTTGGTGGGACAGATACGCAGTATTTT,CASRMWSQVGGTDTQYF
NA,NA,TRBJ1-5,TRBV19,TGTGCCAGTAATGTGGGAGGGTTTAATCAGCCCCAGCATTTT,CASNVGGFNQPQHF
NA,TRBD2,TRBJ2-1,TRBV24-1,TGTGCCACCAGTGACTACCCGACTAGCGGGAGGGTAGGGAATGAGCAGTTCTTC,CATSDYPTSGRVGNEQFF
few,NA,TRBJ1-5,TRBV6-5,TGTGCCAGCAGTCCCATAGGCGGCGGCAATCAGCCCCAGCATTTT,CASSPIGGGNQPQHF
NA,NA,TRBJ2-3,TRBV24-1,TGTGCCACCAGTGACCCCCTGACGGCCGGGGCAGATACGCAGTATTTT,CATSDPLTAGADTQYF
few,NA,TRBJ1-2,TRBV27,TGTGCCAGCGGAACCGGCTGGGCCTATGGCTACACCTTC,CASGTGWAYGYTF
NA,TRBD1,TRBJ2-7,TRBV10-3,TGTGCCATCAGGAGGGGACAGGGTTTCGACGAGCAGTACTTC,CAIRRGQGFDEQYF
NA,TRBD2,TRBJ2-1,TRBV6-5,TGTGCCAGCGGACTAGATAACAATGAGCAGTTCTTC,CASGLDNNEQFF
NA,TRBD1,TRBJ1-1,TRBV29-1,TGCAGCGTTGAAGACGGGACAGAGAACACTGAAGCTTTCTTT,CSVEDGTENTEAFF
NA,NA,TRBJ1-1,TRBV20-1,TGCAGTGCGCCCCCTCCAGTGGGGGTTGGAGCTTTCTTT,CSAPPPVGVGAFF